This T cell receptor beta chain was found in a study of radiation and T cells in renal cell carcinoma. Time point defined: blood 4 weeks post-SBRT, at nephrectomy. Treatment indicated: 15 Gy SBRT to primary tumor, nephrectomy 4 weeks later. The method was immunoSEQ multiplex PCR; TCRdb's version includes in-frame clones alone and lacks a portion of them. The sample consists of 120,000 to 150,000 clones, approximately 86% of them appearing once. Trimming pared 7 bases from V and 4 bases from J, leaving 16 bases between. CDR3 size: 14 residues. The germline CDR1 and CDR2 sequences are LNHDA and SQIVND (reference sequence).

The sequence was obtained from a woman in her 50s with renal cell carcinoma. The sample was blood, taken from a patient whose treatment included radiotherapy and nephrectomy. The chain is built from TRBV19 and TRBJ1-1; D may be TRBD1 (5 bases). The CDR3 DNA follows: TGTGCCAGTAAGAAAGGGACGGTTACCACTGAAGCTTTCTTT. Amino acids: CASKKGTVTTEAFF.